Detailed here is one TCR beta chain. Its antigen is as yet unknown. Documented time point: week 23, last vaccination. Topical imiquimod was applied with each vaccine dose, which held 300 ug of mutant IDH1 20-mer peptide. The length of the CDR3 is 12 residues. CDR1 and CDR2 from the germline V gene are SGHTS and YDEGEE. V lost 2 bases, J lost 4 bases, and 6 bases lay in between. Clones were read by immunoSEQ multiplex PCR, and TCRdb kept only the in-frame ones, dropping some. The sample contains 75,000 to 80,000 clones, more than 80% of which appear only once. The data originate from a study of a mutant IDH1 vaccine in newly diagnosed glioma.

This chain links TRBV5-8 with TRBJ1-2, with D hard to call. This sample comprised PBMCs, obtained from a glioma patient whose treatment included an IDH1 peptide vaccine. This sequence was found in a woman in her 50s with glioma. CDR3: CASSFNAYGYTF. CDR3 nucleotide sequence: TGTGCCAGCAGCTTTAATGCCTATGGCTACACCTTC.